The rows below give T cell receptor beta chains drawn from one sample of a study of blood T cell repertoires in COVID-19. Clones were sequenced by immunoSEQ multiplex PCR, and TCRdb holds only the in-frame ones, with some missing. The sample contains approximately 190,000 clones, around 80% of which appear only once. The source material was peripheral blood. The receptors derive from a young man with active or convalescent COVID-19. The CDR3 runs from the conserved cysteine through the conserved F or W. D genes are given only for firm matches. A row's size may be missing; if present it is once, few, many or a size class.

J: TRBJ2-4
D: -
size: -
V: TRBV3-1/TRBV3-2
DNA: TGTGCCAGCAGCCAAGTCGAGGGTATGGTAGCGACAGCCAAAAACATTCAGTACTTC
CDR3: CASSQVEGMVATAKNIQYF

J: TRBJ2-7
D: -
size: -
V: TRBV30
DNA: TGTGCCTGGAGTGTACGGGGGTACGAGCAGTACTTC
CDR3: CAWSVRGYEQYF

J: TRBJ2-5
D: -
size: -
V: TRBV5-6
DNA: TGTGCCAGCAGCCTGGACAGCTACCAAGAGACCCAGTACTTC
CDR3: CASSLDSYQETQYF

J: TRBJ1-4
D: -
size: -
V: TRBV11-3
DNA: TGTGCCAGCAGCTCATCTGAGGGCCAAGAGGAAAAACTGTTTTTT
CDR3: CASSSSEGQEEKLFF

J: TRBJ2-2
D: TRBD2
size: -
V: TRBV5-1
DNA: TGCGCCAGCAGCTTCCCCACTACTAGCGGGGCAAACACCGGGGAGCTGTTTTTT
CDR3: CASSFPTTSGANTGELFF

J: TRBJ2-7
D: TRBD2
size: -
V: TRBV29-1
DNA: TGCAGCGTTGTTCGGACTAGCGGGAGTAAACCGTACGAGCAGTACTTC
CDR3: CSVVRTSGSKPYEQYF

J: TRBJ1-1
D: -
size: -
V: TRBV28
DNA: TGTGCCAGCAGTTTCTGGGGGGGCTCGAACACTGAAGCTTTCTTT
CDR3: CASSFWGGSNTEAFF

J: TRBJ2-3
D: TRBD2
size: -
V: TRBV3-1/TRBV3-2
DNA: TGTGCCAGCAGCCGCTCCAGGAGCGGGGGCACAGATACGCAGTATTTT
CDR3: CASSRSRSGGTDTQYF

J: TRBJ1-2
D: -
size: -
V: TRBV10-3
DNA: TGTGCCATCAGTGAGTCGGGCAGTGACTACACCTTC
CDR3: CAISESGSDYTF

J: TRBJ1-2
D: -
size: -
V: TRBV27
DNA: TGTGCCAGCAGTCTTCGGACAGCCAACTATGGCTACACCTTC
CDR3: CASSLRTANYGYTF

J: TRBJ2-3
D: TRBD1
size: -
V: TRBV7-3
DNA: TGTGCCAGCAGCTCGGGACAGCAAAGGAGCCGACTAAGTCATAATACGCAGTATTTT
CDR3: CASSSGQQRSRLSHNTQYF

J: TRBJ2-1
D: TRBD2
size: -
V: TRBV7-6
DNA: TGTGCCAGCAGCCCTACTCTGGGCGGGGGGGCCCTCAATGAGCAGTTCTTC
CDR3: CASSPTLGGGALNEQFF

J: TRBJ2-1
D: -
size: -
V: TRBV7-2
DNA: TGTGCCAGCAGCCTGTTAGCCCCCGGTACAAGGCATGAGCAGTTCTTC
CDR3: CASSLLAPGTRHEQFF

J: TRBJ1-5
D: -
size: few
V: TRBV28
DNA: TGTGCCAGCAGTTCAGTCCCCGGGTTCGGCAATCAGCCCCAGCATTTT
CDR3: CASSSVPGFGNQPQHF

J: TRBJ1-2
D: TRBD1
size: -
V: TRBV20-1
DNA: TGCAGTGCTAGTCGTCTGGACAGGGGGAATTACAGGTGGTATGGCTACACCTTC
CDR3: CSASRLDRGNYRWYGYTF

J: TRBJ2-3
D: -
size: -
V: TRBV11-3
DNA: TGTGCCAGCAGCCCGTCGGGTGGCGCGAGGTATTTT
CDR3: CASSPSGGARYF

J: TRBJ2-5
D: TRBD2
size: -
V: TRBV7-2
DNA: TGTGCCAGCAGCTTACGGGGGGTCCACCAAGAGACCCAGTACTTC
CDR3: CASSLRGVHQETQYF

J: TRBJ2-1
D: TRBD2
size: -
V: TRBV9
DNA: TGTGCCAGCAGCGTAGAGGGACCTAGCGGGAGCAATGAGCAGTTCTTC
CDR3: CASSVEGPSGSNEQFF

J: TRBJ1-3
D: TRBD1
size: -
V: TRBV13
DNA: TGTGCCAGCAGCTCCTACGGGACAGAGGGAAACACCATATATTTT
CDR3: CASSSYGTEGNTIYF

J: TRBJ1-2
D: TRBD1
size: -
V: TRBV28
DNA: TGTGCCAGCAGTCGGGACAGGGAGGGCTACACCTTC
CDR3: CASSRDREGYTF

J: TRBJ1-4
D: -
size: few
V: TRBV19
DNA: TGTGCCAGTAGTCCTACCTCAGAAAAACTGTTTTTT
CDR3: CASSPTSEKLFF

J: TRBJ1-6
D: -
size: -
V: TRBV5-4
DNA: TGTGCCAGCAGCTTGAACAGGGAGGGTAAAGGGTCACCCCTCCACTTT
CDR3: CASSLNREGKGSPLHF

J: TRBJ2-3
D: TRBD2
size: -
V: TRBV7-2
DNA: TGTGCCAGCAGCTTAGCGGCTAGCGGGAGGGCCCCGGGGCATTTT
CDR3: CASSLAASGRAPGHF

J: TRBJ1-1
D: -
size: -
V: TRBV6-4
DNA: TGTGCCAGCAGTGAAGCGATCAACACTGAAGCTTTCTTT
CDR3: CASSEAINTEAFF

J: TRBJ2-1
D: TRBD2
size: -
V: TRBV4-3
DNA: TGCGCCAGCAGCCAAGATCCGGTAGGACTAGCGGGAGGGCGCCCCCTATACAATGAGCAGTTCTTC
CDR3: CASSQDPVGLAGGRPLYNEQFF

J: TRBJ1-2
D: TRBD1
size: -
V: TRBV25-1
DNA: TGTGCCAGCAGTGAAACAGGGGGCTATGGCTACACCTTC
CDR3: CASSETGGYGYTF

J: TRBJ2-3
D: TRBD1
size: -
V: TRBV30
DNA: TGTGCCTGGAGGGGACAGGGGACAGATACGCAGTATTTT
CDR3: CAWRGQGTDTQYF

J: TRBJ2-5
D: -
size: -
V: TRBV6-5
DNA: TGTGCCAGCAGTTCCGGCGGGGTCTTCGGGACCCAGTACTTC
CDR3: CASSSGGVFGTQYF

J: TRBJ2-7
D: TRBD2
size: -
V: TRBV30
DNA: TGTGCCTGGACCCGCGGGAGAGTAAGCGAGCAGTACTTC
CDR3: CAWTRGRVSEQYF

J: TRBJ2-3
D: TRBD1
size: -
V: TRBV6-6
DNA: TGTGCCAGCAGTCTCGGGACAGGGGGCAGCGCCAGTCCAGATACGCAGTATTTT
CDR3: CASSLGTGGSASPDTQYF

J: TRBJ2-3
D: TRBD2
size: once
V: TRBV7-9
DNA: TGTGCCAGCAGCCCGGCGGGGGGCCCGAGCACAGATACGCAGTATTTT
CDR3: CASSPAGGPSTDTQYF

J: TRBJ1-1
D: TRBD1
size: -
V: TRBV5-1
DNA: TGCGCCAGCAGCCACGTCCCGGGACAGGGAACGGCCACTGAAGCTTTCTTT
CDR3: CASSHVPGQGTATEAFF

J: TRBJ2-1
D: TRBD2
size: -
V: TRBV24-1
DNA: TGTGCCACGGGACTAGCCTACAATGAGCAGTTCTTC
CDR3: CATGLAYNEQFF

J: TRBJ1-6
D: -
size: -
V: TRBV12-3/TRBV12-4
DNA: TGTGCCAGCAGCCGCGACATTAATTCACCCCTCCACTTT
CDR3: CASSRDINSPLHF

J: TRBJ2-1
D: -
size: -
V: TRBV5-1
DNA: TGCGCCAGCAGCTTGGGACAGTTCTACAATGAGCAGTTCTTC
CDR3: CASSLGQFYNEQFF

J: TRBJ1-5
D: TRBD1
size: once
V: TRBV27
DNA: TGTGCCAGCAGTTTATCGGGACAGGGGAATCAGCCCCAGCATTTT
CDR3: CASSLSGQGNQPQHF

J: TRBJ1-1
D: TRBD1
size: -
V: TRBV10-2
DNA: TGCGCCAGCAGAGGACAGGGGCAGGGGGCTGAAGCTTTCTTT
CDR3: CASRGQGQGAEAFF

J: TRBJ1-1
D: -
size: -
V: TRBV5-1
DNA: TGCGCCAGCAGCTTGGACAGGTTTGGAAACACTGAAGCTTTCTTT
CDR3: CASSLDRFGNTEAFF

J: TRBJ2-7
D: -
size: -
V: TRBV12-2
DNA: TGTGCAAGTCGCGGATCTAGCGCCTGGGTCTCCTACGAGCAGTACTTC
CDR3: CASRGSSAWVSYEQYF

J: TRBJ2-1
D: TRBD1
size: -
V: TRBV7-9
DNA: TGTGCCAGCAGCTTACAGGACAGGGGCTACAATGAGCAGTTCTTC
CDR3: CASSLQDRGYNEQFF

J: TRBJ1-6
D: -
size: -
V: TRBV5-1
DNA: TGCGCCAGCAGCTTGTATCCCGGACTGGGAAATTCACCCCTCCACTTT
CDR3: CASSLYPGLGNSPLHF

J: TRBJ2-2
D: -
size: -
V: TRBV4-1
DNA: TGCGCCAGCAGTACCCCTTCGGCAGGGTGGACCGGGGAGCTGTTTTTT
CDR3: CASSTPSAGWTGELFF

J: TRBJ1-5
D: TRBD1
size: -
V: TRBV6-1
DNA: TGTGCCAGCAGTGAAAAGGGGGCAGGAAGCAATCAGCCCCAGCATTTT
CDR3: CASSEKGAGSNQPQHF

J: TRBJ1-1
D: -
size: -
V: TRBV25-1
DNA: TGTGCCAGCAGTGAAAGAGGGATCCCTGAAGCTTTCTTT
CDR3: CASSERGIPEAFF

J: TRBJ2-5
D: -
size: -
V: TRBV10-3
DNA: TGTGCCATCAGTGAGGGAGGGACGGTCCAAGAGACCCAGTACTTC
CDR3: CAISEGGTVQETQYF

J: TRBJ2-2
D: TRBD1
size: -
V: TRBV2
DNA: TGTGCCAGCAGTACCAGGGGGCGAAACGGGGAGCTGTTTTTT
CDR3: CASSTRGRNGELFF